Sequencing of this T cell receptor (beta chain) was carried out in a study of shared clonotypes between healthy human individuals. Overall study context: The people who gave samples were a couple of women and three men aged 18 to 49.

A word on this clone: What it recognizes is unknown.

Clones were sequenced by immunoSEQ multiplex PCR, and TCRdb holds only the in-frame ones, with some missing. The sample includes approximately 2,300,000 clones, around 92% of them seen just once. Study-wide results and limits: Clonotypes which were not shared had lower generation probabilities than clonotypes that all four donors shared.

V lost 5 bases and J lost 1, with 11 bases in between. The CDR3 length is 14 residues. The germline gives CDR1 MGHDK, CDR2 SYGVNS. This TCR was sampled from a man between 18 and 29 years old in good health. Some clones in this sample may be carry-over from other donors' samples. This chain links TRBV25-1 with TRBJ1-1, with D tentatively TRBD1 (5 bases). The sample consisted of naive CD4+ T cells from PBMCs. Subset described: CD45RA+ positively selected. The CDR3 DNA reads TGTGCCAGCAGTTCCGGGGGTGGGAACACTGAAGCTTTCTTT. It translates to CASSSGGGNTEAFF.